Here is one T cell receptor (beta chain) with its context. Its matching antigen is unknown. Sequencing used immunoSEQ multiplex PCR; TCRdb keeps in-frame clones, though not all of them. Counted here are tens of thousands of clones, around 90% occurring once; the ten biggest clones make up under 1.1%. This specimen comes from a study of OX40 agonist ivuxolimab in advanced cancers. Looking at the study overall: People in dose escalation had one of these cancers: hepatocellular carcinoma, melanoma, renal cell or head and neck cancer. From roughly 20 to 90 years was the age range, with a mean of approximately 58 years, and about 83% were male. Study-level points and caveats: CD8+ T cells were the subset that, on average, had more expanded clones than CD4+.

Trimming took 3 bases from V and 6 from J, leaving 12 bases between them. CDR1 and CDR2 (germline): ENHRY, SYGVKD. The CDR3 contains 13 residues. With autoimmune disease history or systemic immunosuppression, patients were excluded. The receptor was isolated from an adult with an advanced solid tumor such as melanoma, head and neck, liver or kidney cancer. J is TRBJ2-7 and V is TRBV10-3, with D perhaps matching TRBD2 (7 bases). This specimen was CD4+ or CD8+ T cells sorted from blood, taken in a trial of the OX40 agonist ivuxolimab. The CDR3 loop is CAISDQGRAEQYF. CDR3 nucleotides: TGTGCCATCAGTGACCAGGGGAGGGCCGAGCAGTACTTC.